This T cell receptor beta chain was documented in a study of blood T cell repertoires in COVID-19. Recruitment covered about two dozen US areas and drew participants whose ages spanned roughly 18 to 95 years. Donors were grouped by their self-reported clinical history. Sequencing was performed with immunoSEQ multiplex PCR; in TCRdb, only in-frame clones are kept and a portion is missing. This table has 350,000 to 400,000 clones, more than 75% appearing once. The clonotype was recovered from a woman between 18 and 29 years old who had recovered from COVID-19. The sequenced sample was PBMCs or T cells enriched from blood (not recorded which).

CDR3 DNA sequence: TGTGCCAGCAGTGAAGCGCTTACTAGCGGGGGGGCGAGTCACTTCGCAGATACGCAGTATTTT. Residues: CASSEALTSGGASHFADTQYF. This chain connects TRBV2 to TRBJ2-3, with TRBD2 identical over 13 bases. The germline CDR1 and CDR2 sequences are SNHLY and FYNNEI. Unmatched junction bases numbered 16, after V lost 0 bases and J lost 4 bases. CDR3 length: 21 residues. The whole variable domain, remainder taken from reference TRBV2 and TRBJ2-3, is EPEVTQTPSHQVTQMGQEVILRCVPISNHLYFYWYRQILGQKVEFLVSFYNNEISEKSEIFDDQFSVERPDGSNFTLKIRSTKLEDSAMYFCASSEALTSGGASHFADTQYFGPGTRLTVL.